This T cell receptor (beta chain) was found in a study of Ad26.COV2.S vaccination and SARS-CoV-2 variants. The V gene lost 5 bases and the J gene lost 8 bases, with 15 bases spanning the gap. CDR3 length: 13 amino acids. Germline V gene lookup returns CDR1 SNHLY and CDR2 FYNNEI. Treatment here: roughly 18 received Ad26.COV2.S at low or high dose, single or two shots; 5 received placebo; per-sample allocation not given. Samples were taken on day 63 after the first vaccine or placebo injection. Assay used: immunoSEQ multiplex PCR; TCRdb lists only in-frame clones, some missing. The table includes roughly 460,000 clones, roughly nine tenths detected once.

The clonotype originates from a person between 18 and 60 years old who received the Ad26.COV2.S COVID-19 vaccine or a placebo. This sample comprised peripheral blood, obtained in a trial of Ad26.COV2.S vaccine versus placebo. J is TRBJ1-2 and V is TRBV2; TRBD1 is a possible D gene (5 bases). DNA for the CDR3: TGTGCCAGCAGTAGGGGAGCCCGGGAGGGCTACACCTTC. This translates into CASSRGAREGYTF.